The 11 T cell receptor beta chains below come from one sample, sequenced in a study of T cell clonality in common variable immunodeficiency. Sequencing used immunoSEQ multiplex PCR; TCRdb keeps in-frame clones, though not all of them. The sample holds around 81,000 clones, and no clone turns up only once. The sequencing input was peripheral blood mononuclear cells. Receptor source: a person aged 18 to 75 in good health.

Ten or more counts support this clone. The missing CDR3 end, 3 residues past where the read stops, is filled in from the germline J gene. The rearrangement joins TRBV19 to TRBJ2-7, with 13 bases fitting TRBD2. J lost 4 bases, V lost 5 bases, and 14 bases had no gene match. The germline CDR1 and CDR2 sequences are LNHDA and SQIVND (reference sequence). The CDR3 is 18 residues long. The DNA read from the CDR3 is TGTGCCAGTAGTCCCGGACTAGCGGGAGCCCCCCTGTTATACGAG. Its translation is CASSPGLAGAPLLYE. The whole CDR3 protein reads CASSPGLAGAPLLYEQYF.

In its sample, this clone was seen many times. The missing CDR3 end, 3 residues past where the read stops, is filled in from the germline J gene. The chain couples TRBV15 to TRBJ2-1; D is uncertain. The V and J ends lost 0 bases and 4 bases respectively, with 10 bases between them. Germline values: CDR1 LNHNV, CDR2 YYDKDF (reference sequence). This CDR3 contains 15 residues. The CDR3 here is CATSREITSYNEQFF. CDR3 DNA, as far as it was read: TGTGCCACCAGCAGAGAAATTACTTCTTACAATGAG.

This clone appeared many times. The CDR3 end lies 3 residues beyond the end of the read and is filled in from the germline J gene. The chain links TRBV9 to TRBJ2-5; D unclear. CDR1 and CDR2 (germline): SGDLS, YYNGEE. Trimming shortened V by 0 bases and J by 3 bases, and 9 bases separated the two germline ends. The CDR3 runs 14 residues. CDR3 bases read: TGTGCCAGCAGCGTAGCTTATCGGGAAGAGACC. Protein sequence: CASSVAYREET. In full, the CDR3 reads CASSVAYREETQYF. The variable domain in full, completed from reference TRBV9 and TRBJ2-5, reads DSGVTQTPKHLITATGQRVTLRCSPRSGDLSVYWYQQSLDQGLQFLIQYYNGEERAKGNILERFSAQQFPDLHSELNLSSLELGDSALYFCASSVAYREETQYFGPGTRLLVL.

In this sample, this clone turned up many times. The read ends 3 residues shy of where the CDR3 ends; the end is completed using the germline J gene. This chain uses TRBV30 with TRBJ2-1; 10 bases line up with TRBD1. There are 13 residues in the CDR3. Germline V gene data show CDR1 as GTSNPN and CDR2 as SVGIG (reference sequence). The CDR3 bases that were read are TGTGCTGCGGATAGGACAGGGGGCAATGAG. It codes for CAADRTGGNE. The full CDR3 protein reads CAADRTGGNEQFF. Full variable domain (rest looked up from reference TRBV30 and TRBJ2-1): SQTIHQWPATLVQPVGSPLSLECTVEGTSNPNLYWYRQAAGRGLQLLFYSVGIGQISSEVPQNLSASRPQDRQFILSSKKLLLSDSGFYLCAADRTGGNEQFFGPGTRLTVL.

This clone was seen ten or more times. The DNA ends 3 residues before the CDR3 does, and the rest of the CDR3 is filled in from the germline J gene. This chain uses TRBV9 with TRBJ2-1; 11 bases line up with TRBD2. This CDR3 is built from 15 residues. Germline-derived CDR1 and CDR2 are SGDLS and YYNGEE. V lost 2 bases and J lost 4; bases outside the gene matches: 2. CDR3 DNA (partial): TGTGCCAGCAGCGTGCTAGCGGGAGGTTACAATGAG. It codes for CASSVLAGGYNE. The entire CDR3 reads CASSVLAGGYNEQFF.

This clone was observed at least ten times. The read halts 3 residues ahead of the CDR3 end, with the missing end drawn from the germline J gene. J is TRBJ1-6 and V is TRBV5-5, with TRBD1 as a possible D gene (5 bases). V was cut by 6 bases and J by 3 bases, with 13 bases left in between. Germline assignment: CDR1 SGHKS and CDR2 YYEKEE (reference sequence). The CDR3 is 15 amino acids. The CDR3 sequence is CASTIGGFYNSPLHF. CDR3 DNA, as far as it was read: TGTGCCAGCACTATCGGGGGATTCTATAATTCACCC.

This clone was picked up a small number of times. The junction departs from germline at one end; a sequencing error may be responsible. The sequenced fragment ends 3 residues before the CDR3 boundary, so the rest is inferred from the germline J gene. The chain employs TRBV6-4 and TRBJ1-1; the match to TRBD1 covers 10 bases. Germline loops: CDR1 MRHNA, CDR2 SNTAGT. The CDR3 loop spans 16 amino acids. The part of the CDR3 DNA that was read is TGTGCCAGCAGCTTTGACAGGGGGCGGATGAAAACTGAA. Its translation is CASSFDRGRMKTE. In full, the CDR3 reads CASSFDRGRMKTEAFF.

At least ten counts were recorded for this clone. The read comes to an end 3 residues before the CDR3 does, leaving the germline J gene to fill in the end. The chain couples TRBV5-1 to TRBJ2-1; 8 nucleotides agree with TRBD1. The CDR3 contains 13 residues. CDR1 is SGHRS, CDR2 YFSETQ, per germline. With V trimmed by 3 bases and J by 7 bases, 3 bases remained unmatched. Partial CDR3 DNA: TGCGCCAGCAGCTGGACAGGGACGAATGAG. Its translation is CASSWTGTNE. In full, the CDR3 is CASSWTGTNEQFF.

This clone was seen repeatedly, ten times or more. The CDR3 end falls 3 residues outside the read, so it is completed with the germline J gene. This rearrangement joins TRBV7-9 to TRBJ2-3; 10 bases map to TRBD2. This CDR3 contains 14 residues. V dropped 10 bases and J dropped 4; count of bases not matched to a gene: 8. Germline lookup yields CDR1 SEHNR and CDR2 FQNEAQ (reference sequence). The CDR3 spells CAITGTSASDTQYF. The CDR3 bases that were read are TGTGCCATTACCGGGACTAGCGCCTCAGATACG.

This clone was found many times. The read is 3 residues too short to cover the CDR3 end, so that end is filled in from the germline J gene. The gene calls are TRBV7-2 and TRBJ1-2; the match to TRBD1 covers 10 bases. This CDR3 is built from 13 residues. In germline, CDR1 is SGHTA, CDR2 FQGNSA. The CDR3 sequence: CASSLGQGRGYTF. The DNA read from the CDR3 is TGTGCCAGCAGCTTGGGACAGGGGAGGGGC.

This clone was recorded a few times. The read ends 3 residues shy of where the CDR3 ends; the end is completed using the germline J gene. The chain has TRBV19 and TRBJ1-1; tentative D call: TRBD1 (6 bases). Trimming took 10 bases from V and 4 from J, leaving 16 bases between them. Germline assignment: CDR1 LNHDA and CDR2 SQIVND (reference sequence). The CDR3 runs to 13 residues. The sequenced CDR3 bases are TGTGCCACCTACAGGGAAATCGGCACTGAA. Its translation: CATYREIGTE. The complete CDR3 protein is CATYREIGTEAFF.